These T cell receptor beta chains were read from a single sample in a study of blood T cell repertoires in COVID-19. Here immunoSEQ multiplex PCR was the method, and the copy in TCRdb shows in-frame clones only, minus some. The table shows about 360,000 clones, with roughly 86% occurring only once. Sequencing was carried out using peripheral blood. The receptors were gathered from a human donor in a cohort sampled during active COVID-19. The CDR3 runs from the conserved cysteine through the conserved F or W. The D gene is left open where the match is weak. Size is omitted from some rows. Given values are once, few, many or a class for expanded clones.

abundance	j_gene	v_gene	d_gene	CDR3nt	CDR3aa
NA	TRBJ1-4	TRBV5-1	NA	TGCGCCAGCAGTCGCGACACTGGAGGTGGTGAAAAACTGTTTTTT	CASSRDTGGGEKLFF
NA	TRBJ1-5	TRBV2	NA	TGTGCCAGCAGTCCCCGGTGGCGGGCCGGCCAGCCCCAGCATTTT	CASSPRWRAGQPQHF
many	TRBJ2-7	TRBV27	TRBD2	TGTGCCAGCAGTCCTCAACCCGGGAGGTCCTACGAGCAGTACTTC	CASSPQPGRSYEQYF
once	TRBJ2-7	TRBV3-1/TRBV3-2	TRBD2	TGTGCCAGCAGCCAGGGACTAGCGGACTCCTACGAGCAGTACTTC	CASSQGLADSYEQYF
once	TRBJ2-1	TRBV29-1	NA	TGCAGCCTCCTGATTTCGTGGGCCGGCTCCTACAATGAGCAGTTCTTC	CSLLISWAGSYNEQFF
NA	TRBJ2-3	TRBV28	TRBD2	TGTGCCAGCAGTGAGACTAGCGGCACAGATACGCAGTATTTT	CASSETSGTDTQYF
NA	TRBJ2-5	TRBV19	NA	TGTGCCAGTACTTCCAGGGGTGAGACCCAGTACTTC	CASTSRGETQYF
NA	TRBJ1-2	TRBV29-1	TRBD1	TGCAGCGTTGCTAACCCGGGACAGGGTATATACACCTTC	CSVANPGQGIYTF
NA	TRBJ2-1	TRBV24-1	TRBD2	TGTGCCACCAGTGATTGGGTTAGCGGGTTAACCTACAATGAGCAGTTCTTC	CATSDWVSGLTYNEQFF
NA	TRBJ2-2	TRBV27	NA	TGTGCCAGCAGCAAAATAAAGCCGTCGAACACCGGGGAGCTGTTTTTT	CASSKIKPSNTGELFF
NA	TRBJ1-2	TRBV7-3	NA	TGTGCCAGCAGCGAAAAGGTTGGGGCTCGGGGCTACACCTTC	CASSEKVGARGYTF
NA	TRBJ2-3	TRBV6-5	NA	TGTGCCACCGGGGTCATAATGATAGATACGCAGTATTTT	CATGVIMIDTQYF
NA	TRBJ2-2	TRBV21-1	NA	TGTGCCAGCAGCACATCCATCCGGTCAGGGTTTCGTCTTAGGACGAGGAACACCGGGGAGCTGTTTTTT	CASSTSIRSGFRLRTRNTGELFF
NA	TRBJ1-2	TRBV4-1	TRBD1	TGCGCCAGCAGCCCCGGACAGGGCTACGCCTTCGGCTACACCTTC	CASSPGQGYAFGYTF
NA	TRBJ1-2	TRBV19	TRBD1	TGTGCCAGTAGTATAGCACGGGACAGCCTTTTTGGCTACACCTTC	CASSIARDSLFGYTF
NA	TRBJ2-1	TRBV24-1	NA	TGTGCCACCAGTGATTCAGGGTCGGGTGAGCAGTTCTTC	CATSDSGSGEQFF
NA	TRBJ2-7	TRBV7-9	NA	TGTGCCAGCAGCTCCACACAGGTCGACGAGCAGTACTTC	CASSSTQVDEQYF
NA	TRBJ2-3	TRBV6-4	TRBD1	TGTGCCAGCAGCATGAACAGGGGAGATACGCAGTATTTT	CASSMNRGDTQYF
NA	TRBJ2-1	TRBV24-1	NA	TGTGCCACTAGCGGTTACAATGAGCAGTTCTTC	CATSGYNEQFF
NA	TRBJ1-2	TRBV20-1	NA	TGCAGTGCTAGTCCCCCAGGGGTCCGCTATGGCTACACCTTC	CSASPPGVRYGYTF
NA	TRBJ1-5	TRBV19	NA	TGTGCCAGTAGAAAGGGGGATTTGAGCAATCAGCCCCAGCATTTT	CASRKGDLSNQPQHF
NA	TRBJ2-5	TRBV7-3	TRBD2	TGTGCCAGCAGCTTAACAGCGGGACGGCAAGAGACCCAGTACTTC	CASSLTAGRQETQYF
NA	TRBJ1-3	TRBV28	NA	TGTGCCAGCAGTCCCGCCGGGGTAGCTGGAAACACCATATATTTT	CASSPAGVAGNTIYF
few	TRBJ1-1	TRBV2	NA	TGTGCCAGCAGGGGAGGGCAGGGGAACACTGAAGCTTTCTTT	CASRGGQGNTEAFF
few	TRBJ2-7	TRBV6-1	TRBD1	TGTGCCAGCAGTGAAGCAACCGGACAGGGGTCGAGCGAGCAGTACTTC	CASSEATGQGSSEQYF
NA	TRBJ2-7	TRBV4-1	TRBD1	TGCGCCAGCAGCCAAGATGGACAGGTATCCTACGAGCAGTACTTC	CASSQDGQVSYEQYF
NA	TRBJ1-2	TRBV7-9	NA	TGTGCCAGCAGCTTCGGTACTAACTATGGCTACACCTTC	CASSFGTNYGYTF
NA	TRBJ2-1	TRBV5-4	TRBD2	TGTGCCAGCAGCTTGGGAGGCGGGGGGCTCCCCAATGAGCAGTTCTTC	CASSLGGGGLPNEQFF
NA	TRBJ2-7	TRBV11-2	TRBD1	TGTGCCAGCAGCCAAAACAGGGGTCGCTACGAGCAGTACTTC	CASSQNRGRYEQYF
NA	TRBJ2-3	TRBV19	TRBD1	TGTGCCAGTAGTAGAGGGACAGGGGTGGCCACAGATACGCAGTATTTT	CASSRGTGVATDTQYF
NA	TRBJ2-2	TRBV7-8	TRBD2	TGTGCCAGCAGACTTACTAGCGGGAGTGTCCGCGGGGAGCTGTTTTTT	CASRLTSGSVRGELFF
few	TRBJ2-7	TRBV27	TRBD2	TGTGCCAGCAGGGAAAGGACTAGCGGGAGTACCGCTAACGAGCAGTACTTC	CASRERTSGSTANEQYF
NA	TRBJ2-3	TRBV11-3	NA	TGTGCCAGCAGCTTAGACAGGGAACAGCAGTATTTT	CASSLDREQQYF
NA	TRBJ2-3	TRBV19	TRBD2	TGTGCCAGTAGTACACAACTAGCGGGAGCCACAGATACGCAGTATTTT	CASSTQLAGATDTQYF
NA	TRBJ1-2	TRBV7-2	NA	TGTGCCAGCAGCTTAGGCGGGGGAGCAAGCTATGGCTACACCTTC	CASSLGGGASYGYTF
NA	TRBJ2-2	TRBV5-4	NA	TGTGCCAGCAGCTTGCGTCCCACCGGGGAGCTGTTTTTT	CASSLRPTGELFF
NA	TRBJ2-2	TRBV27	TRBD2	TGTGCCAGCAGTTTCGCTAGCGGTAACACCGGGGAGCTGTTTTTT	CASSFASGNTGELFF